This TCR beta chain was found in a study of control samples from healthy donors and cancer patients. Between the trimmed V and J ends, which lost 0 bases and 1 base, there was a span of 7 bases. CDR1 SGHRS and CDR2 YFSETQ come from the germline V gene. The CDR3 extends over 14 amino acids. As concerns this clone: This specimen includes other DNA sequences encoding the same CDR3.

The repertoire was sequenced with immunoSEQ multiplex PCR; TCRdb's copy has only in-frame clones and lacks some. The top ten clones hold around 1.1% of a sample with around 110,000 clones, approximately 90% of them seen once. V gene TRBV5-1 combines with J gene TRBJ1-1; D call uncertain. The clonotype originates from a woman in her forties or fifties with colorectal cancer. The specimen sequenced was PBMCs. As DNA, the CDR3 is TGCGCCAGCAGCTTGGCCGGCCAGAACACTGAAGCTTTCTTT. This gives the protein CASSLAGQNTEAFF.